Below are 17 T cell receptor beta chains sequenced from a single sample in a study of T cell changes during pregnancy in multiple sclerosis (dated by TCRdb to the late 2010s). The method behind the library was the immunoSEQ multiplex PCR assay. TCRdb took over this immuneACCESS table, retaining in-frame rearrangements with V and J assigned. Such tables are incomplete; in checked studies, under half of the missing clones stem from an unresolved V gene, and the remainder is unexplained. For this sample the table gives approximately 96,000 clones, of which about 91% were detected only once. Roughly 2% of the sample is in the top ten clones. The starting material was peripheral blood, obtained after pregnancy. These receptors came from a female donor in good health, enrolled as a control in a pregnancy study.

V gene TRBV7-2 combines with J gene TRBJ2-3; D not certain. Germline V CDR1 and CDR2: SGHTA, FQGNSA. The CDR3 runs to 13 residues. Trimming pared 1 base from V and 6 bases from J, leaving 8 bases between. The CDR3 region has the DNA TGTGCCAGCAGCTTAGAATCGAGGGATACGCAGTATTTT. This gives the protein CASSLESRDTQYF.

The rearrangement uses TRBV5-1 and TRBJ1-4; TRBD1 aligns across 9 bases. Germline V lookup: CDR1 SGHRS, CDR2 YFSETQ. CDR3 length: 15 residues. V trimming: 7 bases; J trimming: 6 bases; junction bases outside the gene matches: 10. In nucleotides, the CDR3 is TGCGCCAGCGGGCCTACCGGGACAGGGTATGAAAAACTGTTTTTT. Protein sequence: CASGPTGTGYEKLFF.

This sequence joins TRBV5-8 and TRBJ1-5, with 9 bases aligning to TRBD1. The CDR3 extends over 16 amino acids. Per germline, CDR1 SGHTS and CDR2 YDEGEE. V lost 3 bases, J lost 5 bases, and 9 bases stayed unmatched. CDR3 sequence: CASSYPDRGVDQPQHF. The CDR3 DNA reads TGTGCCAGCAGCTACCCGGACAGGGGCGTGGATCAGCCCCAGCATTTT.

The chain combines TRBV5-1 with TRBJ2-7, with 16 nucleotides matching TRBD2. V lost 4 bases and J lost 6; bases outside the gene matches: 7. The germline V gene encodes CDR1 SGHRS and CDR2 YFSETQ. The CDR3 spans 16 residues. The CDR3 DNA reads TGCGCCAGCAGCCTTCCGGGACTAGCGGGAGGGGTCGAGCAGTACTTC. This sequence encodes CASSLPGLAGGVEQYF. The full variable domain, rest sourced from reference TRBV5-1 and TRBJ2-7, is KAGVTQTPRYLIKTRGQQVTLSCSPISGHRSVSWYQQTPGQGLQFLFEYFSETQRNKGNFPGRFSGRQFSNSRSEMNVSTLELGDSALYLCASSLPGLAGGVEQYFGPGTRLTVT.

This clone has just one count. The chain joins TRBV10-3 to TRBJ2-1, with a weak D call TRBD1 (6 bases). Trimming removed 2 bases from V and 7 bases from J, with 12 bases in between. Germline-derived CDR1 and CDR2 are ENHRY and SYGVKD. The CDR3 contains 14 residues. The CDR3 sequence: CAISEKWGQNEQFF. The CDR3 region has the DNA TGTGCCATCAGTGAGAAATGGGGACAAAATGAGCAGTTCTTC.

The chain links TRBV15 to TRBJ1-5; the match to TRBD1 covers 9 bases. The CDR3 extends over 17 amino acids. The V gene end was trimmed by 5 bases and the J gene end by 7 bases; junction bases not matched to a gene: 15. Looked up from germline, CDR1 is LNHNV and CDR2 is YYDKDF (reference sequence). CDR3 in amino acids: CATSGPGGDRARQPQHF. CDR3 nucleotides: TGTGCCACCAGCGGACCAGGTGGGGACAGGGCAAGGCAGCCCCAGCATTTT.

The rearrangement uses TRBV5-4 and TRBJ2-7; TRBD2 matches 7 bases. CDR1 SGHNT and CDR2 YYREEE come from the germline V gene (reference sequence). The CDR3 totals 13 residues. Trimming took 4 bases from V and 2 from J; bases not matched to a gene: 3. The CDR3, as DNA: TGTGCCAGCAGCCCCGGGACTACCTACGAGCAGTACTTC. Translating gives CASSPGTTYEQYF.

This clone was seen just once. The chain uses TRBV18 and TRBJ1-1, with D unclear. With 1 base removed from V and 4 bases from J, the gap between germline ends came to 13 bases. The V gene's germline CDR1 is KGHSH and CDR2 LQKENI. The CDR3 extends over 15 amino acids. CDR3 bases: TGTGCCAGCTCACCACGGTTCGGGAGTAGCACTGAAGCTTTCTTT. It yields the protein CASSPRFGSSTEAFF.

This clone showed up just once. This chain links TRBV2 with TRBJ2-3; TRBD2 matches 12 bases. Germline CDR1 is SNHLY and CDR2 is FYNNEI. V lost 3 bases to trimming and J lost 1 base; unmatched junction nucleotides: 11. This CDR3 spans 19 amino acids. The CDR3 here is CASSDGTSGLALGTDTQYF. DNA of the CDR3: TGTGCCAGCAGTGATGGGACTAGCGGGCTTGCCCTGGGCACAGATACGCAGTATTTT.

V gene TRBV5-5 combines with J gene TRBJ2-3, with TRBD2 matching over 11 bases. Germline loops: CDR1 SGHKS, CDR2 YYEKEE (reference sequence). The CDR3 sequence is 16 residues long. V trimming: 2 bases; J trimming: 3 bases; junction bases outside the gene matches: 5. In nucleotides, the CDR3 is TGTGCCAGCAGCTTCATAGCGGGGGGGGGAACAGATACGCAGTATTTT. Residues: CASSFIAGGGTDTQYF.

This sequence joins TRBV9 and TRBJ2-7, with TRBD2 identical over 14 bases. Trimming cost V 3 bases and J 4 bases; bases outside gene matches: 6. Germline V gives CDR1 SGDLS, CDR2 YYNGEE. The CDR3 length is 16 residues. CDR3: CASSAGTSGSLYEQYF. The CDR3 DNA is TGTGCCAGCAGCGCGGGGACTAGCGGGAGCCTATACGAGCAGTACTTC.

This clone was seen once. V usage is TRBV28 and J usage is TRBJ1-2, with 11 nucleotides matching TRBD1. V shed 8 bases and J 8 bases; nucleotides not matched to a gene: 16. Germline values: CDR1 MDHEN, CDR2 SYDVKM. The length of the CDR3 is 16 residues. Written as DNA, the CDR3 is TGTGCCAGCCGCTCGGAGGACAGGGGGCTATCCGGGGGCTACACCTTC. Its protein is CASRSEDRGLSGGYTF.

This clone was seen more than once but under ten times. This rearrangement joins TRBV11-2 to TRBJ1-5; 7 positions agree with TRBD1. Germline V gene sequence: CDR1 SGHAT, CDR2 FQNNGV. The CDR3 is 14 amino acids. With 5 bases clipped from V and 10 bases from J, the junction kept 11 bases outside the gene matches. The CDR3 reads CASSPGGEGGPQHF. CDR3 in DNA: TGTGCCAGCAGCCCAGGGGGTGAGGGGGGACCCCAGCATTTT.

The chain couples TRBV14 to TRBJ1-6; possible D gene TRBD1, 6 bases. The CDR3 length is 15 residues. V shed 4 bases and J shed 6 bases, with 13 bases lying between them. Germline V gene sequence: CDR1 SGHDN, CDR2 FVKESK. The CDR3 sequence: CASSRQGPSNSPLHF. The CDR3, as DNA: TGTGCCAGCAGCCGTCAGGGGCCGAGTAATTCACCCCTCCACTTT.

CDR3 sequence: CASTLAGHSYEQYF. CDR3 DNA sequence: TGTGCCAGCACCCTAGCGGGCCACTCCTACGAGCAGTACTTC. The chain links TRBV5-6 to TRBJ2-7; 8 bases map to TRBD2. Germline V gives CDR1 SGHDT, CDR2 YYEEEE. The ends lost 6 bases at V and 0 bases at J; junction bases unmatched: 5. There are 14 residues in the CDR3. Together with reference TRBV5-6 and TRBJ2-7, the CDR3 gives the full variable domain: DAGVTQSPTHLIKTRGQQVTLRCSPKSGHDTVSWYQQALGQGPQFIFQYYEEEERQRGNFPDRFSGHQFPNYSSELNVNALLLGDSALYLCASTLAGHSYEQYFGPGTRLTVT.

The chain employs TRBV6-5 and TRBJ2-2; 9 nucleotides agree with TRBD1. Germline V CDR1 and CDR2: MNHEY, SVGAGI. Germline trimming cut 4 bases from V and 6 bases from J; bases unmatched to any gene: 9. This CDR3 contains 16 residues. CDR3 sequence (DNA): TGTGCCAGCAGTTCGATTCCGGGACAGGGACCCGGGGAGCTGTTTTTT. Protein product: CASSSIPGQGPGELFF.

This chain links TRBV1 with TRBJ1-2. TRBV1 is classified as a pseudogene. The CDR3 extends over 14 amino acids. The CDR3, as DNA: TGCACCAGCAGCCAAGCCGTAGTTAACTATGGCTACACCTTC. Amino acid sequence: CTSSQAVVNYGYTF.